A single sample gave rise to the 29 T cell receptor beta chains below, sequenced in a study of blood T cell repertoires in COVID-19. Assay: immunoSEQ multiplex PCR; the TCRdb copy retains only in-frame clones and omits some. The sample lists approximately 140,000 clones; approximately 87% were seen once. The sample comprised peripheral blood. All receptors come from a man between 65 and 80 years old with active COVID-19.

The chain is built from TRBV9 and TRBJ2-1, with 12 bases matching TRBD2. Germline V gene sequence: CDR1 SGDLS, CDR2 YYNGEE. Trimming removed 3 bases from V and 5 bases from J; junction bases left unmatched: 3. This CDR3 has 15 amino acids. Written as DNA, the CDR3 is TGTGCCAGCAGCGAACTAGCGGGAGGAAACAATGAGCAGTTCTTC. It specifies CASSELAGGNNEQFF.

The chain couples TRBV30 to TRBJ2-3; 9 positions agree with TRBD1. The CDR3 sequence is 15 residues long. The germline V gene has CDR1 GTSNPN and CDR2 SVGIG (reference sequence). Losses at the gene ends were 8 bases for V and 2 bases for J; bases not matched to a gene: 11. The CDR3 region has the DNA TGTGCCCGATCTCCGGGACAGGGATACACAGATACGCAGTATTTT. Translation: CARSPGQGYTDTQYF.

This sequence joins TRBV7-6 and TRBJ2-1; 9 bases align to TRBD2. Unmatched junction bases numbered 7, after V lost 4 bases and J lost 6 bases. Germline CDR1 SGHVS, CDR2 FNYEAQ. This CDR3 has 15 amino acids. The CDR3 region has the DNA TGTGCCAGCAGCTCCACGGGACTAGCAGGCAATGAGCAGTTCTTC. As protein: CASSSTGLAGNEQFF.

The chain is built from TRBV3-1 (or the pseudogene TRBV3-2) and TRBJ2-2; 13 bases line up with TRBD2. With V trimmed by 2 bases and J by 5 bases, 8 bases remained unmatched. This CDR3 is built from 18 residues. The germline CDR1 and CDR2 sequences are LGHDT and YNNKEL (reference sequence). CDR3 in DNA: TGTGCCAGCAGCCAATCAGGACTAGCGGGAGATCGAACCGGGGAGCTGTTTTTT. Protein product: CASSQSGLAGDRTGELFF.

The rearrangement links TRBV28 to TRBJ2-7, with TRBD1 as a possible D gene (6 bases). The CDR3 consists of 13 residues. Trimming stripped 7 bases from V and 3 bases from J, with 13 bases between. Germline V gene data show CDR1 as MDHEN and CDR2 as SYDVKM. The CDR3, as DNA: TGTGCCAGCATAGGTCAGGGGATCTACGAGCAGTACTTC. It is translated as CASIGQGIYEQYF.

The chain recombines TRBV4-3 with TRBJ2-1; 9 positions match TRBD2. V was pared by 5 bases and J by 10 bases, with 6 bases of the junction left unmatched. The CDR3 loop spans 13 amino acids. CDR1 and CDR2 (germline): LGHNA, YSLEER. CDR3 region: CASSEGLAQEQFF. The CDR3 DNA sequence: TGCGCCAGCAGCGAGGGACTAGCACAGGAGCAGTTCTTC.

This rearrangement joins TRBV11-2 to TRBJ1-5, with 10 bases fitting TRBD1. Germline V lookup: CDR1 SGHAT, CDR2 FQNNGV. The length of the CDR3 is 15 residues. With V trimmed by 6 bases and J by 4 bases, 6 bases remained unmatched. The CDR3 loop reads CASRPRGQGNQPQHF. The CDR3 coding sequence is TGTGCCAGCAGGCCCCGGGGACAGGGGAATCAGCCCCAGCATTTT.

The V call is TRBV10-1, the J call TRBJ2-5, with TRBD1 matching 7 bases. After removal of 0 bases from V and 0 bases from J, the junction contained 1 base not matched to a gene. Germline V gene lookup returns CDR1 WNHNN and CDR2 SYGVQD (reference sequence). The CDR3 sequence is 15 residues long. The CDR3 bases are TGCGCCAGCAGTGAGTCGACAGGGTACCAAGAGACCCAGTACTTC. Residues: CASSESTGYQETQYF.

V usage is TRBV3-1 (or the pseudogene TRBV3-2) and J usage is TRBJ2-7; the match to TRBD2 covers 12 bases. This CDR3 is built from 18 residues. J lost 4 bases, V lost 0 bases, and 10 bases had no gene match. Looked up from germline, CDR1 is LGHDT and CDR2 is YNNKEL (reference sequence). Here the CDR3 reads CASSQEGLAGGYPYEQYF. DNA of the CDR3: TGTGCCAGCAGCCAAGAAGGCCTAGCGGGAGGGTACCCGTACGAGCAGTACTTC.

The gene calls are TRBV9 and TRBJ2-7; 7 bases are a match to TRBD2. This CDR3 is built from 16 residues. The ends lost 0 bases at V and 6 bases at J; junction bases unmatched: 12. Germline values: CDR1 SGDLS, CDR2 YYNGEE. CDR3 amino acids: CASSVGPGRLGGEQYF. DNA for the CDR3: TGTGCCAGCAGCGTAGGACCCGGGAGGCTCGGCGGCGAGCAGTACTTC.

CDR3 nucleotides: TGTGCCAGCAGTTTCCGACCGCTAGCGGGAGCCGAGCAGTACTTC. Residues: CASSFRPLAGAEQYF. The chain employs TRBV27 and TRBJ2-7; 10 nucleotides align to TRBD2. This CDR3 contains 15 residues. J gave up 6 bases and V 3 bases, and 8 bases lay outside the gene matches. Germline loops: CDR1 MNHEY, CDR2 SMNVEV (reference sequence).

The V call is TRBV7-2, the J call TRBJ2-2; no clear D gene. Trimming removed 1 base at V and 4 bases at J, with 10 bases between. The CDR3 covers 15 residues. Per the germline V gene, CDR1 is SGHTA and CDR2 is FQGNSA. In nucleotides, the CDR3 is TGTGCCAGCAGCTTAGATGGAGCCAGCACCGGGGAGCTGTTTTTT. This encodes CASSLDGASTGELFF. Complete variable domain (other parts from reference TRBV7-2 and TRBJ2-2): GAGVSQSPSNKVTEKGKDVELRCDPISGHTALYWYRQSLGQGLEFLIYFQGNSAPDKSGLPSDRFSAERTGGSVSTLTIQRTQQEDSAVYLCASSLDGASTGELFFGEGSRLTVL.

This clone was seen once. V usage is TRBV11-2 and J usage is TRBJ2-5; TRBD1 agrees at 10 bases. With 1 base clipped from V and 0 bases from J, the junction kept 2 bases outside the gene matches. Germline V lookup: CDR1 SGHAT, CDR2 FQNNGV. This CDR3 spans 16 amino acids. CDR3 in amino acids: CASSLGDRGDQETQYF. The DNA for the CDR3 is TGTGCCAGCAGCTTAGGGGACAGGGGCGACCAAGAGACCCAGTACTTC.

This clone was observed a single time. This chain connects TRBV19 to TRBJ2-1, with 8 nucleotides matching TRBD2. CDR3 size: 14 residues. Germline values: CDR1 LNHDA, CDR2 SQIVND (reference sequence). Unmatched junction bases numbered 4, after V lost 7 bases and J lost 2 bases. CDR3 sequence: CASNGGRTYNEQFF. CDR3 bases: TGTGCCAGTAACGGCGGGAGGACCTACAATGAGCAGTTCTTC.

This chain uses TRBV5-5 with TRBJ2-7; 10 bases line up with TRBD2. Germline-derived CDR1 and CDR2 are SGHKS and YYEKEE (reference sequence). With 4 bases clipped from V and 5 bases from J, the junction kept 12 bases outside the gene matches. The CDR3 runs to 16 residues. CDR3 DNA sequence: TGTGCCAGCAGCACGGGGCGTCTAGCGGGAGAGAACGAGCAGTACTTC. It codes for CASSTGRLAGENEQYF.

The chain recombines TRBV5-4 with TRBJ1-1; D not certain. Trimming took off 0 bases at V and 4 bases at J, with 16 bases between the two ends. This CDR3 spans 16 amino acids. The germline V gene encodes CDR1 SGHNT and CDR2 YYREEE (reference sequence). CDR3: CASSLVGSRGSTEAFF. The CDR3 coding sequence is TGTGCCAGCAGCTTGGTAGGGTCGCGTGGGAGCACTGAAGCTTTCTTT.

The chain recombines TRBV5-1 with TRBJ1-5, with D possibly matching TRBD1 (6 bases). The CDR3 covers 15 residues. Looked up from germline, CDR1 is SGHRS and CDR2 is YFSETQ. The V and J ends lost 0 bases and 6 bases respectively, with 13 bases between them. The chain's CDR3 is CASSLEADRGQPQHF. Here the CDR3 DNA reads TGCGCCAGCAGCTTGGAGGCGGACAGAGGTCAGCCCCAGCATTTT.

The rearrangement links TRBV5-4 to TRBJ2-1, with 7 bases fitting TRBD2. V lost 1 base, J lost 5 bases, and 6 bases stayed unmatched. Per the germline V gene, CDR1 is SGHNT and CDR2 is YYREEE (reference sequence). This CDR3 contains 15 residues. CDR3 sequence reads: CASSLRSLADNEQFF. CDR3 sequence (DNA): TGTGCCAGCAGCTTGAGGTCCCTAGCGGACAATGAGCAGTTCTTC.

The genes are TRBV15 and TRBJ2-7; D perhaps matches TRBD1 (6 bases). Trimming took 3 bases from V and 2 from J, leaving 11 bases between them. Looked up from germline, CDR1 is LNHNV and CDR2 is YYDKDF (reference sequence). The CDR3 is 14 residues long. CDR3 in amino acids: CATSSGDTTYEQYF. Here the CDR3 DNA reads TGTGCCACCAGCAGCGGGGACACCACCTACGAGCAGTACTTC.

The V gene is TRBV7-9, the J gene TRBJ2-3, with TRBD1 identical over 9 bases. The CDR3 sequence is 13 residues long. Trimming took 4 bases from V and 10 from J; bases not matched to a gene: 6. Germline loops: CDR1 SEHNR, CDR2 FQNEAQ (reference sequence). The CDR3 bases are TGTGCCAGCAGCTCGCCGGGACAGGGATCGCAGTATTTT. It yields the protein CASSSPGQGSQYF.

V and J are TRBV5-4 and TRBJ1-2, with 8 bases that match TRBD1. CDR1 is SGHNT and CDR2 is YYREEE in the germline V gene (reference sequence). After removal of 2 bases from V and 7 bases from J, the junction contained 1 base not matched to a gene. The CDR3 length is 12 residues. The CDR3 DNA is TGTGCCAGCAGCTTTGACAGGGGTGGCTACACCTTC. As protein: CASSFDRGGYTF.

The chain combines TRBV4-1 with TRBJ2-7, with D possibly matching TRBD2 (6 bases). Germline V gives CDR1 MGHRA, CDR2 YSYEKL. The CDR3 totals 14 residues. V was shortened by 0 bases and J by 4 bases, with 10 bases between the two germline ends. The CDR3 loop is CASSQDIGGYEQYF. Written as DNA, the CDR3 is TGCGCCAGCAGCCAAGATATTGGGGGGTACGAGCAGTACTTC.

The chain uses TRBV27 and TRBJ2-1; the D is unclear. CDR3 length: 15 residues. Trimming removed 0 bases from V and 4 bases from J, with 10 bases in between. Looked up from germline, CDR1 is MNHEY and CDR2 is SMNVEV (reference sequence). The CDR3 DNA reads TGTGCCAGCAGTTTATCTACAGCAACTTACAATGAGCAGTTCTTC. Encoded protein: CASSLSTATYNEQFF.

A word on this clone: The same CDR3 arises from other DNA sequences in this sample as well. This chain joins TRBV18 and TRBJ2-7, with D hard to call. V shed 3 bases and J shed 4 bases, with 7 bases lying between them. CDR1 is KGHSH and CDR2 is LQKENI in the germline V gene. This CDR3 contains 12 residues. CDR3 bases: TGTGCCAGCTCACCCTCGAGTTACGAGCAGTACTTC. It translates to CASSPSSYEQYF.

The chain has TRBV7-3 and TRBJ2-7; TRBD1 agrees at 8 bases. The CDR3 contains 15 residues. V shed 5 bases and J 5 bases; nucleotides not matched to a gene: 11. Germline V CDR1 and CDR2: SGHTA, FQGTGA. The CDR3: CASSLTGAEGDEQYF. The CDR3 region has the DNA TGTGCCAGCAGCCTGACAGGGGCGGAGGGCGACGAGCAGTACTTC.

The chain is built from TRBV6-2 or TRBV6-3 and TRBJ1-2; TRBD1 matches at 7 bases. Germline CDR1 MNHEY, CDR2 SVGEGT. This CDR3 is built from 15 residues. The ends lost 4 bases at V and 2 bases at J; junction bases unmatched: 7. CDR3 region: CASSSRQGANYGYTF. The CDR3 DNA sequence: TGTGCCAGCAGTTCCCGACAGGGAGCCAACTATGGCTACACCTTC.

The chain joins TRBV10-3 to TRBJ2-5; 11 bases map to TRBD2. Germline trimming cut 4 bases from V and 6 bases from J; bases unmatched to any gene: 7. The V gene's germline CDR1 is ENHRY and CDR2 SYGVKD. This CDR3 spans 15 amino acids. CDR3 DNA sequence: TGTGCCATCAGTGTACTAGCGGGGGAAAGGCAGACCCAGTACTTC. Residues: CAISVLAGERQTQYF.

As to this clone: Other nucleotide sequences in the sample specify the same CDR3. The rearrangement links TRBV7-9 to TRBJ1-4; 9 nucleotides agree with TRBD1. J was trimmed by 1 base and V by 3 bases; bases with no gene match: 0. The CDR3 has 15 amino acids. Per the germline V gene, CDR1 is SEHNR and CDR2 is FQNEAQ (reference sequence). The CDR3 is CASSLGQGTNEKLFF. The CDR3 DNA is TGTGCCAGCAGCTTGGGACAGGGAACTAATGAAAAACTGTTTTTT. The full variable domain, in which reference TRBV7-9 and TRBJ1-4 provide the parts outside the CDR3, is DTGVSQNPRHKITKRGQNVTFRCDPISEHNRLYWYRQTLGQGPEFLTYFQNEAQLEKSRLLSDRFSAERPKGSFSTLEIQRTEQGDSAMYLCASSLGQGTNEKLFFGSGTQLSVL.

The chain joins TRBV7-2 to TRBJ2-2; tentative D call: TRBD2 (6 bases). V dropped 3 bases and J dropped 6 bases, with 14 bases sitting between them. The CDR3 contains 15 residues. CDR1 and CDR2 (germline): SGHTA, FQGNSA. This chain's CDR3 is CASSFAPPGAGELFF. CDR3 in DNA: TGTGCCAGCAGCTTTGCCCCGCCGGGAGCCGGGGAGCTGTTTTTT.